One sample yielded the 6 T cell receptor beta chains listed below, sequenced in a study of early T cells in non-severe SARS-CoV-2 infection. MiXCR was run by TCRdb on the 5' RACE reads, yielding one entry per CDR3 protein. The sample includes just over 80,000 distinct CDR3 sequences, roughly 13% of them seen just once. The material sequenced was whole blood. The receptors shown here come from an adult who was a healthcare worker with PCR-confirmed SARS-CoV-2 infection or an uninfected control (not recorded which).

In this sample, this clonotype turned up many times. The genes are TRBV14 and TRBJ2-3, with 7 bases matching TRBD2. J lost 0 bases, V lost 3 bases, and 6 bases had no gene match. Per the germline V gene, CDR1 is SGHDN and CDR2 is FVKESK. This CDR3 region has 16 residues. CDR3 sequence: CASSQRTRRSTDTQYF. CDR3 nucleotides: TGTGCCAGCAGCCAGAGGACTAGAAGAAGCACAGATACGCAGTATTTT.

This clonotype was counted at least ten times. The chain has TRBV7-9 and TRBJ1-1; TRBD1 agrees at 9 bases. V was clipped by 5 bases and J by 4 bases; unmatched bases: 5. The length of the CDR3 is 14 residues. CDR1 SEHNR and CDR2 FQNEAQ come from the germline V gene (reference sequence). This CDR3 is CASSVTGGGTEAFF. For the CDR3, the DNA is TGTGCCAGCAGCGTGACAGGGGGTGGCACTGAAGCTTTCTTT. Full variable domain (missing parts from reference TRBV7-9 and TRBJ1-1): DTGVSQNPRHKITKRGQNVTFRCDPISEHNRLYWYRQTLGQGPEFLTYFQNEAQLEKSRLLSDRFSAERPKGSFSTLEIQRTEQGDSAMYLCASSVTGGGTEAFFGQGTRLTVV.

Only a few counts were recorded for this clonotype. The J gene is TRBJ1-1, the V gene TRBV12-3 or TRBV12-4, with D unclear. Between the trimmed V and J ends, which lost 5 bases and 1 base, there was a span of 14 bases. The CDR3 loop spans 15 amino acids. CDR3 region: CASSTRRFGNTEAFF. DNA of the CDR3: TGTGCCAGCAGTACCCGACGGTTCGGGAACACTGAAGCTTTCTTT.

This clonotype was detected a few times. This chain links TRBV12-3 or TRBV12-4 with TRBJ1-5; 7 bases are a match to TRBD1. The V segment lost 7 bases and the J segment 3 bases; nucleotides outside the gene matches: 9. CDR3 length: 15 amino acids. CDR3 bases: TGTGCCAGCACCAGGGGGGACGGCTACAATCAGCCCCAGCATTTT. Residues: CASTRGDGYNQPQHF.

This clonotype has a count of ten or more. The chain combines TRBV6-5 with TRBJ1-1; D gene unclear. CDR1 is MNHEY and CDR2 is SVGAGI in the germline V gene. V lost 2 bases, J lost 10 bases, and 17 bases lay in between. This CDR3 comprises 14 residues. The CDR3 sequence: CASSYARMREVAFF. The CDR3 bases are TGTGCCAGCAGTTACGCTCGCATGCGGGAGGTAGCTTTCTTT.

A word on this clonotype: This may stem from a read error, because a much larger clone lies one nucleotide away. This chain joins TRBV10-3 and TRBJ1-1, with TRBD1 identical over 7 bases. Germline V gene lookup returns CDR1 ENHRY and CDR2 SYGVKD. The CDR3 totals 14 residues. The CDR3 spells CVIRDSRLNTEAFF. DNA of the CDR3: TGTGTCATCAGGGACAGCCGACTGAACACTGAAGCTTTCTTT.